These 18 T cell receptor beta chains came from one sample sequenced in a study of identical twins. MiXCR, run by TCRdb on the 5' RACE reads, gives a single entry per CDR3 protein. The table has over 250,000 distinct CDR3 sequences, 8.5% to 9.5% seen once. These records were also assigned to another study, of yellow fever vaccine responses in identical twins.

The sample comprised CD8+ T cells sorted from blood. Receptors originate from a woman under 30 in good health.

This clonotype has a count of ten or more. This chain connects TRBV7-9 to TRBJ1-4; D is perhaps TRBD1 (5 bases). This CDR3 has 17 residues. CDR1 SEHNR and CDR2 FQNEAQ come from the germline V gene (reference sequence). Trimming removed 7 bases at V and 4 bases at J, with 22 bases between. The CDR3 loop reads CASTSSGGGPDNEKLFF. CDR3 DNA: TGTGCCAGCACCTCAAGCGGCGGGGGTCCAGATAATGAAAAACTGTTTTTT.

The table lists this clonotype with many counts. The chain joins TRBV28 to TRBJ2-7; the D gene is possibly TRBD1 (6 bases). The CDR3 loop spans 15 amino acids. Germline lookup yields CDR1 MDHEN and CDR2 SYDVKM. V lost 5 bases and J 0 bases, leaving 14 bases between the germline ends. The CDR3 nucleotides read TGTGCCAGCAGTCTAAATGCGGACAGCTCCTACGAGCAGTACTTC. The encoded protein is CASSLNADSSYEQYF.

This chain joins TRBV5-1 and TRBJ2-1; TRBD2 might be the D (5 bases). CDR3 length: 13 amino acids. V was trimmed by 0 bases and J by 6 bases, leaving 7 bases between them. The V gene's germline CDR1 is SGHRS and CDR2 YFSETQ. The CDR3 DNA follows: TGCGCCAGCAGCTTGGCTGCGGGCAATGAGCAGTTCTTC. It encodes CASSLAAGNEQFF.

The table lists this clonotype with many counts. In nucleotides, the CDR3 is TGTGCCAGCAGTTTTGGGTTAGCGGAATACGAGCAGTACTTC. This gives the protein CASSFGLAEYEQYF. The chain is built from TRBV27 and TRBJ2-7, with a tentative D call TRBD2 (6 bases). The CDR3 totals 14 residues. CDR1 and CDR2 (germline): MNHEY, SMNVEV (reference sequence). V was cut by 3 bases and J by 4 bases, with 13 bases left in between.

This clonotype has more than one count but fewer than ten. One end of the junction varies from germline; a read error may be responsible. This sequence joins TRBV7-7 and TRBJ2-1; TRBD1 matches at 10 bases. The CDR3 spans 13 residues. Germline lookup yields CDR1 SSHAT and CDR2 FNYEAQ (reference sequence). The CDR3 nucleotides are TGTGCTAGCAGCATTGGACAGGGGGGTGAGCAGTTCTTC. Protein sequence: CASSIGQGGEQFF.

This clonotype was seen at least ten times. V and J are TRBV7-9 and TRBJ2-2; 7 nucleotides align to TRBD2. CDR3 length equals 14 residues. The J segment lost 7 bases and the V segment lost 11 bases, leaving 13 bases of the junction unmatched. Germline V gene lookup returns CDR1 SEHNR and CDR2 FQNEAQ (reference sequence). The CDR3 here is CALDVGGSGGELFF. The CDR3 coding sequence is TGTGCCCTCGATGTCGGGGGGTCCGGCGGGGAGCTGTTTTTT.

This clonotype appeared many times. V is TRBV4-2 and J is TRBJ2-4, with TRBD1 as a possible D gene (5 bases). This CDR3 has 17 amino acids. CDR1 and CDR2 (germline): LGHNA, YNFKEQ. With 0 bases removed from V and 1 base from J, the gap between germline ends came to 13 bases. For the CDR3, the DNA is TGTGCCAGCAGCCAAGATAGGGGCGGTGGGGCCAAAAACATTCAGTACTTC. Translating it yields CASSQDRGGGAKNIQYF.

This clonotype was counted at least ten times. CDR3 in DNA: TGTGCCAGCAGCTTAGACAGCATTAATTCACCCCTCCACTTT. Residues: CASSLDSINSPLHF. This chain uses TRBV7-9 with TRBJ1-6; D gene ambiguous. Per the germline V gene, CDR1 is SEHNR and CDR2 is FQNEAQ (reference sequence). CDR3 length: 14 residues. Trimming stripped 1 base from V and 6 bases from J, with 7 bases between.

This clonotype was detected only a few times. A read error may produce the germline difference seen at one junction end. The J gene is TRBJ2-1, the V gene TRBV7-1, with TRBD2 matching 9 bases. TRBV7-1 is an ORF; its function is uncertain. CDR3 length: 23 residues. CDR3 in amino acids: CASSPALRSGSPTTFTSYNEQFF. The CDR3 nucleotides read TGTGCCAGCAGCCCAGCCTTGCGTAGCGGGAGTCCCACGACTTTTACCTCCTACAATGAGCAGTTCTTC.

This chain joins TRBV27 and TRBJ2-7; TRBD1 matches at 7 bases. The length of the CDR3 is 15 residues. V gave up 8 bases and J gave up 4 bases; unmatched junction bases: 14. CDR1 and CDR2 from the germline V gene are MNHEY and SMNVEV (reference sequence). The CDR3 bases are TGTGCCAGCCAGAACCGGACAGGCTGGGGTTACGAGCAGTACTTC. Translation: CASQNRTGWGYEQYF.

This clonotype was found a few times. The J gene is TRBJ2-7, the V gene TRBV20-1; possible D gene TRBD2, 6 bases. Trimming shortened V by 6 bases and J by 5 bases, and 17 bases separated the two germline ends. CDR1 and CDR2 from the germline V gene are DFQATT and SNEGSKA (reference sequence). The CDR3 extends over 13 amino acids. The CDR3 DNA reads TGCAGTGCGCGATTTCAGGGAGGTCACGAGCAGTACTTC. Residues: CSARFQGGHEQYF.

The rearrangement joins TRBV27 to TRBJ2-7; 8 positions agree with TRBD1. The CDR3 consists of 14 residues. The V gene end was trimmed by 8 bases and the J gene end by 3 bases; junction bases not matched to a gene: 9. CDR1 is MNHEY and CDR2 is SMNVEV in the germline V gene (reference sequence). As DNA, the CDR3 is TGTGCCAGCCTAGGGACAGGAGCCATCTACGAGCAGTACTTC. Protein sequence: CASLGTGAIYEQYF.

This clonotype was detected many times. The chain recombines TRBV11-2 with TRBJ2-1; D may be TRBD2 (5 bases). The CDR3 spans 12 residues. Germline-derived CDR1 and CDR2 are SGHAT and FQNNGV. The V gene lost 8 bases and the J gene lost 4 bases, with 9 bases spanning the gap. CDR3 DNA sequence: TGTGCCAGCGGGAGAGGGTACAATGAGCAGTTCTTC. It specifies CASGRGYNEQFF.

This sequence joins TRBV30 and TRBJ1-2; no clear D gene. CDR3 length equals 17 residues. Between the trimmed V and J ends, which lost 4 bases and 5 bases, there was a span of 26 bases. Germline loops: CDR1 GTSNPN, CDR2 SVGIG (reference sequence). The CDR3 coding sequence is TGTGCCTGGAAACCCGACGATGGATTGCAGATACTGTATGGCTACACCTTC. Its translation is CAWKPDDGLQILYGYTF.

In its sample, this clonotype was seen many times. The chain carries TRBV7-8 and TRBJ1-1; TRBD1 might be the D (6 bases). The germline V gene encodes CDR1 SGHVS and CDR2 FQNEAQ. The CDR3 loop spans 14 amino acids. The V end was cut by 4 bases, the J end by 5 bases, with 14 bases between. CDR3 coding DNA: TGTGCCAGCAGCTCATTCGGGGGCAGGACTGAAGCTTTCTTT. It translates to CASSSFGGRTEAFF.

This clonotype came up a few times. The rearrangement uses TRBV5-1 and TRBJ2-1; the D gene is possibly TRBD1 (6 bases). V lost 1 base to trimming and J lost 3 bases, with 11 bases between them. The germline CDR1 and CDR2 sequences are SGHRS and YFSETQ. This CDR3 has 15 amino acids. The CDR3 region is CASSLSHRDYNEQFF. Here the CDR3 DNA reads TGCGCCAGCAGCTTGTCCCACAGGGACTACAATGAGCAGTTCTTC.

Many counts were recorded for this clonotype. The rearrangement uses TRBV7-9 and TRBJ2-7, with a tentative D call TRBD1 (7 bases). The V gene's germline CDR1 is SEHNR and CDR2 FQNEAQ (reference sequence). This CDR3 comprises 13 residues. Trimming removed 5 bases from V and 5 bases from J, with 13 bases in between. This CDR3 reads CASSDTGEDEQYF. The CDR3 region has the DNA TGTGCCAGCAGCGACACAGGGGAGGACGAGCAGTACTTC.

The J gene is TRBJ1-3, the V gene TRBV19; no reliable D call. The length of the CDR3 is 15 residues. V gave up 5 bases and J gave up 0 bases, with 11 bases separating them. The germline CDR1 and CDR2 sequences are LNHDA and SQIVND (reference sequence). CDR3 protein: CASSVVTSSGNTIYF. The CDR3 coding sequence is TGTGCCAGTAGTGTCGTCACGAGCTCTGGAAACACCATATATTTT.